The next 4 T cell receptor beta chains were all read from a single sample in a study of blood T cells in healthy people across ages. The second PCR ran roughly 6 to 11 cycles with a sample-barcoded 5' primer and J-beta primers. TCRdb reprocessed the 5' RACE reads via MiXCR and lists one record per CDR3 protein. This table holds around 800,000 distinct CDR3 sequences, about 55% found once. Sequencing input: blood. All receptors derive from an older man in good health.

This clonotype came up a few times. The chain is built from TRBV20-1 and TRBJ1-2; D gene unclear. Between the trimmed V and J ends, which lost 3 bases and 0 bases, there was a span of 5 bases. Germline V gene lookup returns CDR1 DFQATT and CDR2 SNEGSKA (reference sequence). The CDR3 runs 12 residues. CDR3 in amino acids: CSARVANYGYTF. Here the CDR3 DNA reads TGCAGTGCTAGGGTAGCTAACTATGGCTACACCTTC.

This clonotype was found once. This chain's CDR3 is CASSEYGGRGYTF. CDR3 nucleotides: TGTGCCAGCAGTGAATACGGGGGGCGGGGCTACACCTTC. The V and J genes are TRBV25-1 and TRBJ1-2; D possibly corresponds to TRBD1 (6 bases). The germline CDR1 and CDR2 sequences are MGHDK and SYGVNS. V shed 0 bases and J shed 8 bases, with 10 bases lying between them. The CDR3 contains 13 residues.

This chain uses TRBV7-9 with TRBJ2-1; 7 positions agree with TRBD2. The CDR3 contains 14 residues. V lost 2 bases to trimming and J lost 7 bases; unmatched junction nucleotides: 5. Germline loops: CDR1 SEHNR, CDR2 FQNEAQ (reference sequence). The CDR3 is CASSLSIGGNEQFF. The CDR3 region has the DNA TGTGCCAGCAGCTTATCAATCGGGGGGAATGAGCAGTTCTTC.

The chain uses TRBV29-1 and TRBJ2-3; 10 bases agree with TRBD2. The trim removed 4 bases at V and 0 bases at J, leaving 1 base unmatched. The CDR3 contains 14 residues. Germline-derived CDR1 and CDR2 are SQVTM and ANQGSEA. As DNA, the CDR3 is TGCAGCGTTGCAGCGGGAGGGAGCACAGATACGCAGTATTTT. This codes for CSVAAGGSTDTQYF.